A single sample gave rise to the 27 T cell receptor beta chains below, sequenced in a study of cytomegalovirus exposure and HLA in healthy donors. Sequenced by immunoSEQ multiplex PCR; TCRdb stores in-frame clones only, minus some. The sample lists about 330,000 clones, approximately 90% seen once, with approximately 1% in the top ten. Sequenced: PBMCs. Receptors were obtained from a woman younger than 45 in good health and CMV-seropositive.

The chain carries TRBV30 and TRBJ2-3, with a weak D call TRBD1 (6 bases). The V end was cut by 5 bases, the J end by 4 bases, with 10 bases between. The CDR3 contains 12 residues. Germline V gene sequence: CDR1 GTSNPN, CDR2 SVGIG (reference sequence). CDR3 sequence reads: CAWGGGPDTQYF. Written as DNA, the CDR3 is TGTGCCTGGGGGGGCGGTCCAGATACGCAGTATTTT.

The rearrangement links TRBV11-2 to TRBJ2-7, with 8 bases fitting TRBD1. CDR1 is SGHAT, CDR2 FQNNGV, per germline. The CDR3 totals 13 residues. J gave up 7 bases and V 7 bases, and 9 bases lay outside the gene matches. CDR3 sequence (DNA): TGTGCCAGCAACCCAGGGACAGGTCGGGAGCAGTACTTC. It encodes CASNPGTGREQYF.

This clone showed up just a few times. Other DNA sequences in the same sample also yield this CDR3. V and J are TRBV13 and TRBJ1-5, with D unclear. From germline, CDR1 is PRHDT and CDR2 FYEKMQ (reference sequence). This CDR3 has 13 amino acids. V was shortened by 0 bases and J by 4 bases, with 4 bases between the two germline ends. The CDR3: CASSLGSNQPQHF. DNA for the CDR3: TGTGCCAGCAGCTTAGGTTCGAATCAGCCCCAGCATTTT.

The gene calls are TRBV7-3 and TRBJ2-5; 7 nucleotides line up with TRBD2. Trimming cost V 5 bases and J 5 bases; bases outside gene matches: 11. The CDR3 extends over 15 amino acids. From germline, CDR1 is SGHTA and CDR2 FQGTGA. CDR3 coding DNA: TGTGCCAGCAGCCCTGGGGCCCTTAGCGGGGAGACCCAGTACTTC. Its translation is CASSPGALSGETQYF.

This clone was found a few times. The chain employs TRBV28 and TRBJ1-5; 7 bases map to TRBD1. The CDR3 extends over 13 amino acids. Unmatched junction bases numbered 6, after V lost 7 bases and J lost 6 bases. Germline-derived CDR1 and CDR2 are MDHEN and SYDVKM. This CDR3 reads CASTHDRAQPQHF. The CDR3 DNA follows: TGTGCCAGCACCCATGACAGGGCTCAGCCCCAGCATTTT.

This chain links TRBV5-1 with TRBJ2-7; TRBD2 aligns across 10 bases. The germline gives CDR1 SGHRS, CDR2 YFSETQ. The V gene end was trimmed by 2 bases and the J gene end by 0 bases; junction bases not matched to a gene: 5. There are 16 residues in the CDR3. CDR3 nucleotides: TGCGCCAGCAGCTTTCGACCTAGCGGGAGCTCCTACGAGCAGTACTTC. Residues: CASSFRPSGSSYEQYF.

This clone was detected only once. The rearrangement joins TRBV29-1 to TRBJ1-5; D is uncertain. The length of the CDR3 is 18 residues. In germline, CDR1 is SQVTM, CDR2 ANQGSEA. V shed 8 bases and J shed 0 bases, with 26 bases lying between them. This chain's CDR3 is CSRRPGLLINNSNQPQHF. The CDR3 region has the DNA TGCAGCCGTAGGCCAGGTCTGCTTATTAATAATAGCAATCAGCCCCAGCATTTT.

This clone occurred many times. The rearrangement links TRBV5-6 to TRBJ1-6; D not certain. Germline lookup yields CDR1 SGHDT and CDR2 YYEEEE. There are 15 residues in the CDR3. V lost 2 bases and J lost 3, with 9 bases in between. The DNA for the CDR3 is TGTGCCAGCAGCTTCAACCGGATCTATAATTCACCCCTCCACTTT. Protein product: CASSFNRIYNSPLHF.

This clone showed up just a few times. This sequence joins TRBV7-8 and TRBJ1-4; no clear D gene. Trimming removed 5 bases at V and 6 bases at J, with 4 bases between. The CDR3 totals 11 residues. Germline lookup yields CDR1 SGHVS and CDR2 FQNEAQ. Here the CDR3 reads CASSAHEKLFF. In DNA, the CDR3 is TGTGCCAGCAGCGCTCATGAAAAACTGTTTTTT.

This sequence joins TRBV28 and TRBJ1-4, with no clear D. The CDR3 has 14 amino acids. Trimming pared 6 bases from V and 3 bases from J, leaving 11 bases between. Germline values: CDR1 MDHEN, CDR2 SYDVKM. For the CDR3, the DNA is TGTGCCAGCAGGACTGGCGTGGCTAATGAAAAACTGTTTTTT. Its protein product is CASRTGVANEKLFF.

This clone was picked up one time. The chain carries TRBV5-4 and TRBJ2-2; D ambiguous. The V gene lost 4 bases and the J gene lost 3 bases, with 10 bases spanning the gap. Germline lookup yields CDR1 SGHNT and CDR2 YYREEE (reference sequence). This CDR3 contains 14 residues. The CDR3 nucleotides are TGTGCCAGCAGCCCCGACTTTGACACCGGGGAGCTGTTTTTT. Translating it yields CASSPDFDTGELFF.

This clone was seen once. The CDR3 DNA is TGCGCCAGCAGCCCCGGGACAGGGGGCTGGACAGATACGCAGTATTTT. This sequence encodes CASSPGTGGWTDTQYF. The chain combines TRBV5-1 with TRBJ2-3; 12 bases are a match to TRBD1. Germline V lookup: CDR1 SGHRS, CDR2 YFSETQ. The V segment lost 4 bases and the J segment 3 bases; nucleotides outside the gene matches: 6. CDR3 size: 16 residues.

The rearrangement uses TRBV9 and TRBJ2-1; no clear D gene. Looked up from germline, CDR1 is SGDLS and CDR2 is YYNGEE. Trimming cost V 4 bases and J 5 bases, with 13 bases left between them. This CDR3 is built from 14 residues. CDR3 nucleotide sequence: TGTGCCAGCAGCCAACGGATGGAGAACAATGAGCAGTTCTTC. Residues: CASSQRMENNEQFF.

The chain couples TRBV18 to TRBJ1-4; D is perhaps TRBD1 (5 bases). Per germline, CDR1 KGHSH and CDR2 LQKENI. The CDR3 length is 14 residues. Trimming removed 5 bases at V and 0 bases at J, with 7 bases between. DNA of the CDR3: TGTGCCAGCTCATCACAGGCAACTAATGAAAAACTGTTTTTT. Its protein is CASSSQATNEKLFF. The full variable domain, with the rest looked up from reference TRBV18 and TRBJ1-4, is NAGVMQNPRHLVRRRGQEARLRCSPMKGHSHVYWYRQLPEEGLKFMVYLQKENIIDESGMPKERFSAEFPKEGPSILRIQQVVRGDSAAYFCASSSQATNEKLFFGSGTQLSVL.

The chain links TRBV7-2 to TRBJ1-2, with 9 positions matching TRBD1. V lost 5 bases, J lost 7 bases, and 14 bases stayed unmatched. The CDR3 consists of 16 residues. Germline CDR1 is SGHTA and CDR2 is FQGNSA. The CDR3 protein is CASSPSGTGRYSGYTF. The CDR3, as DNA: TGTGCCAGCAGCCCCTCGGGGACAGGGAGGTATAGTGGCTACACCTTC.

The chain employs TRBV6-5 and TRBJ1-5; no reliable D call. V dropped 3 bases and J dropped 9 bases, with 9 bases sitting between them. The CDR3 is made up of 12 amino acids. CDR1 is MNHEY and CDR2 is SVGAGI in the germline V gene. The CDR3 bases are TGTGCCAGCAGTTATTCACGGGGGCCCCAGCATTTT. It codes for CASSYSRGPQHF.

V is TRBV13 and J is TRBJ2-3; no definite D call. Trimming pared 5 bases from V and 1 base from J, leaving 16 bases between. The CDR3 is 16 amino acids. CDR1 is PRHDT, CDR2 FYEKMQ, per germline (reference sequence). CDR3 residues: CASSPAFLVGTDTQYF. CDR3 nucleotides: TGTGCCAGCAGCCCAGCCTTCCTAGTCGGCACAGATACGCAGTATTTT.

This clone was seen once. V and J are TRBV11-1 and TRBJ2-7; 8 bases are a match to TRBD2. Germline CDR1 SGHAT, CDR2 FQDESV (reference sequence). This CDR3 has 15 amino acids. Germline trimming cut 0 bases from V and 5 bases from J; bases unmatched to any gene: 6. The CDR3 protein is CASSLAPGSGNEQYF. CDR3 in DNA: TGTGCCAGCAGCTTAGCTCCAGGTAGCGGGAACGAGCAGTACTTC.

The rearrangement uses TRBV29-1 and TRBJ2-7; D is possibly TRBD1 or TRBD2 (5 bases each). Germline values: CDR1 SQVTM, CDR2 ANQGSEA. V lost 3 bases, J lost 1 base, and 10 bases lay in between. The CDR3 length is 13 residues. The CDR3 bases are TGCAGCGTTGATGGGGACGGGTCCTACGAGCAGTACTTC. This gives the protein CSVDGDGSYEQYF.

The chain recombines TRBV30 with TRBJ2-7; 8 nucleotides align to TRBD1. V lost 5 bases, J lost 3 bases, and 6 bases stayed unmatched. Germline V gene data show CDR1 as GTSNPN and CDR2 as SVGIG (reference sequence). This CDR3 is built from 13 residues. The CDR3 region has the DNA TGTGCCTGGGGACAGGGAACGAACTACGAGCAGTACTTC. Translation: CAWGQGTNYEQYF.

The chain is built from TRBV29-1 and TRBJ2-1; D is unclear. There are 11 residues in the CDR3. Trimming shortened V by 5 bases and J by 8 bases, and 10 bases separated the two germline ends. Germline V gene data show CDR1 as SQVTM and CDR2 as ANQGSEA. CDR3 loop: CSVITNDEQFF. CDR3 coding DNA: TGCAGCGTTATCACAAACGATGAGCAGTTCTTC.

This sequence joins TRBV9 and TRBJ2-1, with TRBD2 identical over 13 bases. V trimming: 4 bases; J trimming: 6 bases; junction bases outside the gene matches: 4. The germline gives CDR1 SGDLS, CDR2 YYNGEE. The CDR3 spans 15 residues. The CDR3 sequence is CASSLTSGRANEQFF. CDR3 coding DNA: TGTGCCAGCAGCTTAACTAGCGGGAGGGCCAATGAGCAGTTCTTC.

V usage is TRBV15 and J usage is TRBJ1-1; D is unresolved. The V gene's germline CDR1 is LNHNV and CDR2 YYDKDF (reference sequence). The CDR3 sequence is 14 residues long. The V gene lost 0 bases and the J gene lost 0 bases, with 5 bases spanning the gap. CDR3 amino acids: CATSRDRMNTEAFF. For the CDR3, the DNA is TGTGCCACCAGCAGAGATCGAATGAACACTGAAGCTTTCTTT. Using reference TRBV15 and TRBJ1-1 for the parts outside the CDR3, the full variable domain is DAMVIQNPRYQVTQFGKPVTLSCSQTLNHNVMYWYQQKSSQAPKLLFHYYDKDFNNEADTPDNFQSRRPNTSFCFLDIRSPGLGDTAMYLCATSRDRMNTEAFFGQGTRLTVV.

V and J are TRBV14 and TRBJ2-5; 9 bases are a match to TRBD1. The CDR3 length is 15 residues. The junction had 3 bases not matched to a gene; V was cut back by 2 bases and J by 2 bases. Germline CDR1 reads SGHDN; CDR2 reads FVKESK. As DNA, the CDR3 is TGTGCCAGCAGCCAACTACAGGGGGCTCAAGAGACCCAGTACTTC. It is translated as CASSQLQGAQETQYF. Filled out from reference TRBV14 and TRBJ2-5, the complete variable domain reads EAGVTQFPSHSVIEKGQTVTLRCDPISGHDNLYWYRRVMGKEIKFLLHFVKESKQDESGMPNNRFLAERTGGTYSTLKVQPAELEDSGVYFCASSQLQGAQETQYFGPGTRLLVL.

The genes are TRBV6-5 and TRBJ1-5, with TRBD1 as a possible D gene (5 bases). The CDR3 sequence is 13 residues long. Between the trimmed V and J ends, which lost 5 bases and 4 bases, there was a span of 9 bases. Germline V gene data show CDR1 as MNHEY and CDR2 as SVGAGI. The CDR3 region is CASSRDQNQPQHF. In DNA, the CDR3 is TGTGCCAGCAGTAGGGACCAAAATCAGCCCCAGCATTTT.

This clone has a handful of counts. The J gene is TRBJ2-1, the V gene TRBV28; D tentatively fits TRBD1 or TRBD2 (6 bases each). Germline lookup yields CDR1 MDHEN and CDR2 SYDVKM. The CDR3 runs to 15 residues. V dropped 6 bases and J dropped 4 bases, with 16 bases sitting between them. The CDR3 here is CASSLLGGIYNEQFF. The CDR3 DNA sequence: TGTGCCAGCAGCCTCCTAGGGGGGATTTACAATGAGCAGTTCTTC.

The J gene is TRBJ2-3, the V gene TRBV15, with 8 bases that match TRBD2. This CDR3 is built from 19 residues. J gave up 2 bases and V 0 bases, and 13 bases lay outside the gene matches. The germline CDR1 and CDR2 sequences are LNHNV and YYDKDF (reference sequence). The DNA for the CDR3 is TGTGCCACCAGCAGAGATCGAAGGACTAGCTTTACGCTCACAGATACGCAGTATTTT. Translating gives CATSRDRRTSFTLTDTQYF.